This T cell receptor (beta chain) was sequenced during a study of blood T cell repertoires in COVID-19. Germline CDR1 KGHSY, CDR2 FQNENV. The CDR3 runs 14 residues. V was cut by 2 bases and J by 2 bases, with 9 bases left in between. Only in-frame clones appear in the TCRdb table, and some are missing; sequencing was by immunoSEQ multiplex PCR. The sample consists of 200,000 to 250,000 clones, 86% of them appearing once. The chain uses TRBV16 and TRBJ1-2; D might be TRBD1 (5 bases). Sequencing was performed on peripheral blood. This TCR was sampled from a woman of 80 years or more with COVID-19, enrolled during active disease. The DNA for the CDR3 is TGTGCCAGCAGCCAACTCTCAGGGAACTATGGCTACACCTTC. Translation: CASSQLSGNYGYTF.